This T cell receptor beta chain is drawn from a study of shared clonotypes between healthy human individuals. Each sample came from a Caucasian adult donor living in Nashville, Tennessee. Sorted-subset replicate PCRs used roughly 180 ng DNA, about 30,000 T cell genomes. Measured with immunoSEQ multiplex PCR; TCRdb has only the in-frame clones, and not every one. Of about 1 million clones in the sample, around 74% are singletons; the top ten hold 1.4% to 1.5%. With 6 bases clipped from V and 2 bases from J, the junction kept 6 bases outside the gene matches. CDR3 length: 17 amino acids. From germline, CDR1 is KGHSH and CDR2 LQKENI. Note on this clone: The antigen remains unidentified.

General study points: Naive subsets generally exceeded memory subsets in estimated richness.

The rearrangement joins TRBV18 to TRBJ2-2; 13 nucleotides agree with TRBD2. This receptor was obtained from a man aged 18-30 years in good health. Sequences were obtained from memory CD4+ T cells sorted from blood. The subset is: CD45RA-negative fraction. CDR3 nucleotides: TGTGCCAGCTCCCGCGGACTAGCGGGGGTCAACACCGGGGAGCTGTTTTTT. Protein: CASSRGLAGVNTGELFF.